The 30 T cell receptor beta chains presented below share a single source sample, sequenced in a study of T cells in Graves' hyperthyroidism and ophthalmopathy. Amplification targeted TCR beta CDR3 regions from RNA transcripts. First-round RT-PCR of the TCR CDR3 relied on the HTBI primer set. TCRdb passed the multiplex PCR reads through MiXCR, listing each CDR3 protein once. In the table there are hundreds of thousands of distinct CDR3 sequences, around 22% of which are singletons. The sample comprised blood. These receptors were obtained from a woman in her twenties or thirties with Graves' ophthalmopathy.

This clonotype was seen many times. The chain employs TRBV24-1 and TRBJ2-7; 7 bases fit TRBD1. CDR3 length: 14 residues. The trim removed 7 bases at V and 1 base at J, leaving 6 bases unmatched. In germline, CDR1 is KGHDR, CDR2 SFDVKD. This CDR3 is CATRWDSDSYEQYF. The CDR3 DNA reads TGTGCCACCAGATGGGACAGCGATTCCTACGAGCAGTACTTC.

This clonotype was counted many times. V usage is TRBV6-1 and J usage is TRBJ2-7; TRBD2 agrees at 10 bases. The germline CDR1 and CDR2 sequences are MNHNS and SASEGT. V shed 6 bases and J 2 bases; nucleotides not matched to a gene: 7. The CDR3 is 15 residues long. CDR3 nucleotide sequence: TGTGCCAGCAGAGGCCTAGCGGGGGCAACCTACGAGCAGTACTTC. Translating it yields CASRGLAGATYEQYF.

The chain couples TRBV19 to TRBJ1-2; unclear D gene. The germline CDR1 and CDR2 sequences are LNHDA and SQIVND (reference sequence). The CDR3 consists of 13 residues. Trimming removed 5 bases from V and 2 bases from J, with 9 bases in between. CDR3 amino acids: CASSRQSNYGYTF. CDR3 coding DNA: TGTGCCAGTAGTCGGCAGTCAAACTATGGCTACACCTTC. Supplemented by reference TRBV19 and TRBJ1-2, the full variable domain reads DGGITQSPKYLFRKEGQNVTLSCEQNLNHDAMYWYRQDPGQGLRLIYYSQIVNDFQKGDIAEGYSVSREKKESFPLTVTSAQKNPTAFYLCASSRQSNYGYTFGSGTRLTVV.

This clonotype showed up many times. The chain recombines TRBV6-2 or TRBV6-3 with TRBJ1-1; D perhaps matches TRBD1 (5 bases). Germline V CDR1 and CDR2: MNHEY, SVGEGT. Trimming removed 6 bases at V and 3 bases at J, with 14 bases between. This CDR3 has 14 residues. DNA for the CDR3: TGTGCCAGCAGATCGGCGACAGAGTACACTGAAGCTTTCTTT. It is translated as CASRSATEYTEAFF.

This rearrangement joins TRBV19 to TRBJ1-1, with no clear D. Trimming removed 7 bases at V and 1 base at J, with 10 bases between. The germline gives CDR1 LNHDA, CDR2 SQIVND (reference sequence). CDR3 length: 13 amino acids. For the CDR3, the DNA is TGTGCCAGTAATCTCGGAGGGAACACTGAAGCTTTCTTT. Its protein product is CASNLGGNTEAFF.

The CDR3 region has the DNA TGTGCCAGCAGCTCCTCACCTTCGGGAGGCTACACCTTC. This gives the protein CASSSSPSGGYTF. The rearrangement uses TRBV6-2 or TRBV6-3 and TRBJ1-2; D unclear. Germline CDR1 and CDR2: MNHEY and SVGEGT. The CDR3 loop spans 13 amino acids. Trimming removed 6 bases at V and 8 bases at J, with 16 bases between.

This clonotype was picked up many times. Just one base apart from a much larger clone, this may be a read error. The J gene is TRBJ1-3, the V gene TRBV12-3 or TRBV12-4; D perhaps matches TRBD1 (5 bases). The CDR3 loop spans 14 amino acids. Trimming took off 5 bases at V and 2 bases at J, with 10 bases between the two ends. CDR3 DNA: TGTGCCAGCAGTATTGCAGGGACTGGAAACACCATATATTTT. This translates into CASSIAGTGNTIYF.

This clonotype occurred many times. The rearrangement joins TRBV12-3 or TRBV12-4 to TRBJ2-5; 8 nucleotides align to TRBD2. This CDR3 region has 12 residues. V dropped 7 bases and J dropped 7; count of bases not matched to a gene: 5. Here the CDR3 DNA reads TGTGCCAGCACCCGGGAGGGTGGGACCCAGTACTTC. Encoded protein: CASTREGGTQYF.

This clonotype was observed at least ten times. The chain joins TRBV28 to TRBJ2-2; D unresolved. CDR3 length: 14 amino acids. CDR1 and CDR2 (germline): MDHEN, SYDVKM. Trimming took 3 bases from V and 7 from J, leaving 12 bases between them. CDR3 bases: TGTGCCAGCAGTTTCGTAGTAGTTCGCGGGGAGCTGTTTTTT. Translation: CASSFVVVRGELFF.

This clonotype came up many times. The V and J genes are TRBV6-5 and TRBJ1-5; D gene uncertain. The CDR3 consists of 12 residues. Trimming shortened V by 8 bases and J by 4 bases, and 9 bases separated the two germline ends. Germline CDR1 MNHEY, CDR2 SVGAGI. The CDR3 protein is CASLLGNQPQHF. The CDR3 DNA is TGTGCCAGCTTATTAGGGAATCAGCCCCAGCATTTT.

Worth noting for this clonotype: The junction does not match germline at one end; this may be a read error. The V and J genes are TRBV27 and TRBJ2-7, with 8 positions matching TRBD2. This CDR3 is 15 amino acids long. Germline V gene lookup returns CDR1 MNHEY and CDR2 SMNVEV (reference sequence). The CDR3 DNA reads TGTGCTAGCAGCCGGGGGGGGGTTAAGGGCTACGAGCAGTACTTC. It encodes CASSRGGVKGYEQYF.

The chain recombines TRBV5-1 with TRBJ2-7; TRBD1 aligns across 8 bases. This CDR3 region has 17 residues. After removal of 0 bases from V and 4 bases from J, the junction contained 12 bases not matched to a gene. Germline CDR1 reads SGHRS; CDR2 reads YFSETQ. CDR3 amino acids: CASSLAYVDRDRYEQYF. The CDR3 region has the DNA TGCGCCAGCAGCTTGGCCTATGTGGACAGGGATCGGTACGAGCAGTACTTC.

This clonotype was detected many times. The J gene is TRBJ2-6, the V gene TRBV7-3; D perhaps matches TRBD1 (5 bases). There are 13 residues in the CDR3. V was cut by 5 bases and J by 6 bases, with 8 bases left in between. Germline CDR1 SGHTA, CDR2 FQGTGA. The CDR3 DNA reads as TGTGCCAGCAGCCCTGGACAGGCCAACGTCCTGACTTTC. Translating gives CASSPGQANVLTF.

This chain joins TRBV14 and TRBJ1-3, with 8 bases identical to TRBD1. The CDR3 covers 15 residues. V was pared by 3 bases and J by 4 bases, with 5 bases of the junction left unmatched. CDR1 and CDR2 (germline): SGHDN, FVKESK. This chain's CDR3 is CASSHTWTGGNTIYF. DNA for the CDR3: TGTGCCAGCAGCCACACCTGGACAGGGGGAAACACCATATATTTT.

This clonotype was counted many times. V usage is TRBV9 and J usage is TRBJ2-7, with 10 bases lining up with TRBD1. CDR3 length equals 15 residues. Trimming removed 2 bases from V and 2 bases from J; junction bases left unmatched: 4. The germline CDR1 and CDR2 sequences are SGDLS and YYNGEE. Here the CDR3 DNA reads TGTGCCAGCAGCGTTGGGGACAGGGGCCCCTACGAGCAGTACTTC. Its translation is CASSVGDRGPYEQYF.

This clonotype was counted ten times or more. J is TRBJ2-6 and V is TRBV6-1; 7 bases are a match to TRBD2. Germline CDR1 reads MNHNS; CDR2 reads SASEGT. This CDR3 region has 16 residues. V gave up 6 bases and J gave up 2 bases; unmatched junction bases: 7. DNA of the CDR3: TGTGCCAGCAGAAAAGGGCTAGCGGCTGGGGCCAACGTCCTGACTTTC. Translating it yields CASRKGLAAGANVLTF.

In this sample, this clonotype turned up many times. J is TRBJ2-2 and V is TRBV6-5; D not resolved. This CDR3 has 12 residues. V gave up 3 bases and J gave up 5 bases, with 4 bases separating them. Germline CDR1 reads MNHEY; CDR2 reads SVGAGI. The CDR3 reads CASSYKTGELFF. The CDR3 nucleotides read TGTGCCAGCAGTTATAAAACCGGGGAGCTGTTTTTT.

This clonotype was observed at least ten times. The V and J genes are TRBV15 and TRBJ2-3; possibly TRBD2 for D (5 bases). CDR1 LNHNV and CDR2 YYDKDF come from the germline V gene (reference sequence). The CDR3 is 14 residues long. V lost 6 bases, J lost 2 bases, and 12 bases lay in between. CDR3 residues: CATSRRSYTDTQYF. CDR3 in DNA: TGTGCCACCAGTCGGAGGTCCTACACAGATACGCAGTATTTT.

The V gene is TRBV20-1, the J gene TRBJ1-1, with 12 positions matching TRBD1. With 6 bases clipped from V and 7 bases from J, the junction kept 9 bases outside the gene matches. The CDR3 contains 14 residues. CDR1 is DFQATT and CDR2 is SNEGSKA in the germline V gene (reference sequence). The CDR3 is CSARTGQGAYEAFF. DNA for the CDR3: TGCAGTGCACGGACGGGACAGGGGGCATATGAAGCTTTCTTT.

The chain is built from TRBV10-3 and TRBJ2-7; 9 bases are a match to TRBD1. V was pared by 10 bases and J by 3 bases, with 19 bases of the junction left unmatched. This CDR3 comprises 17 residues. The germline gives CDR1 ENHRY, CDR2 SYGVKD. Here the CDR3 DNA reads TGTGCCACCTCCCTCGGGACAGGGCGCCCCCCACACTACGAGCAGTACTTC. The encoded protein is CATSLGTGRPPHYEQYF.

This clonotype was recorded at least ten times. The chain recombines TRBV19 with TRBJ1-5; D not certain. The CDR3 is 14 amino acids. The ends were cut back, 6 bases at V and 0 bases at J, with 9 bases in the middle. CDR1 and CDR2 (germline): LNHDA, SQIVND (reference sequence). CDR3 amino acids: CASSIGHSNQPQHF. The CDR3 region has the DNA TGTGCCAGTAGCATCGGGCATAGCAATCAGCCCCAGCATTTT.

This clonotype was detected ten times or more. The rearrangement uses TRBV19 and TRBJ1-1; D unresolved. There are 14 residues in the CDR3. Deletions cut 5 bases from V and 2 bases from J, with 12 bases between. Germline CDR1 LNHDA, CDR2 SQIVND (reference sequence). This chain's CDR3 is CASSYNDHNTEAFF. DNA of the CDR3: TGTGCCAGTAGTTACAACGACCACAACACTGAAGCTTTCTTT.

Ten or more counts support this clonotype. This chain joins TRBV7-2 and TRBJ1-1; D is possibly TRBD1 (6 bases). V lost 6 bases and J lost 0, with 14 bases in between. From germline, CDR1 is SGHTA and CDR2 FQGNSA. The CDR3 has 15 residues. For the CDR3, the DNA is TGTGCCAGCAGGCCAGGACAGCTCATGAACACTGAAGCTTTCTTT. Translating gives CASRPGQLMNTEAFF. The full variable domain, its missing parts supplied by reference TRBV7-2 and TRBJ1-1, is GAGVSQSPSNKVTEKGKDVELRCDPISGHTALYWYRQSLGQGLEFLIYFQGNSAPDKSGLPSDRFSAERTGGSVSTLTIQRTQQEDSAVYLCASRPGQLMNTEAFFGQGTRLTVV.

This clonotype was recorded many times. The rearrangement links TRBV15 to TRBJ1-5, with no clear D. This CDR3 is built from 16 residues. The V and J ends lost 7 bases and 0 bases respectively, with 16 bases between them. Germline V lookup: CDR1 LNHNV, CDR2 YYDKDF (reference sequence). The chain's CDR3 is CATNPRRQLSNQPQHF. The CDR3 nucleotides read TGTGCCACCAACCCACGACGGCAACTTAGCAATCAGCCCCAGCATTTT.

There are many counts of this clonotype. V usage is TRBV6-2 or TRBV6-3 and J usage is TRBJ2-7, with D possibly being TRBD1 or TRBD2 (5 bases each). V was trimmed by 6 bases and J by 0 bases, leaving 15 bases between them. Per germline, CDR1 MNHEY and CDR2 SVGEGT. The CDR3 has 15 amino acids. The CDR3 coding sequence is TGTGCCAGCAGAGGGACGGAGATTTACTCCTACGAGCAGTACTTC. Translating it yields CASRGTEIYSYEQYF.

This clonotype showed up many times. V and J are TRBV29-1 and TRBJ1-5, with unresolved D. CDR3 length equals 13 residues. Germline V gene data show CDR1 as SQVTM and CDR2 as ANQGSEA. With 5 bases removed from V and 6 bases from J, the gap between germline ends came to 14 bases. The CDR3: CSVCEGLSQPQHF. CDR3 in DNA: TGCAGCGTTTGTGAAGGGTTGAGTCAGCCCCAGCATTTT.

Many counts were recorded for this clonotype. The chain joins TRBV19 to TRBJ2-2, with no clear D. Trimming cost V 4 bases and J 3 bases, with 9 bases left between them. The CDR3 consists of 14 residues. Germline V gene data show CDR1 as LNHDA and CDR2 as SQIVND (reference sequence). The CDR3 nucleotides are TGTGCCAGTAGTACCGGACGGGACACCGGGGAGCTGTTTTTT. Its translation: CASSTGRDTGELFF.

This clonotype showed up many times. This chain uses TRBV6-1 with TRBJ2-7; the match to TRBD1 covers 10 bases. This CDR3 spans 15 amino acids. After removal of 7 bases from V and 5 bases from J, the junction contained 11 bases not matched to a gene. Germline assignment: CDR1 MNHNS and CDR2 SASEGT. The CDR3 loop reads CASTPRDRGSDEQYF. Written as DNA, the CDR3 is TGTGCCAGCACTCCTCGGGACAGGGGAAGCGACGAGCAGTACTTC.

The table lists this clonotype with many counts. At one of its ends the junction is not consistent with the germline gene, which may arise from a read error. The chain links TRBV28 to TRBJ2-2; D is undetermined. The germline V gene encodes CDR1 MDHEN and CDR2 SYDVKM. CDR3 length equals 13 residues. The CDR3 DNA is TGTGCCAGCAGCAGCGACAACAGCGGGGAGCTGTTTTTT. It codes for CASSSDNSGELFF.

In the case of this clonotype: Just one base apart from a much larger clone, this may be a read error. V is TRBV4-2 and J is TRBJ1-2, with 10 bases aligning to TRBD1. The CDR3 totals 16 residues. From germline, CDR1 is LGHNA and CDR2 YNFKEQ. The CDR3 DNA reads TGTGCCAGCAGCCAAGATAGACAGGGGGCAATCTATGGCTACAGCTTC. It specifies CASSQDRQGAIYGYSF.